The next 2 T cell receptor beta chains were all read from a single sample in a study of Tregs in tolerant kidney transplant recipients (dated by TCRdb to between 2018 and 2020). Related donors were used in the transplants with nonmyeloablative bone marrow transplantation, and mixed chimerism was transient in the human trials. The library relied on the immunoSEQ multiplex PCR assay. The source is immuneACCESS, and TCRdb retained only in-frame sequences with V and J called. Part of the clones is not carried over; for the studies checked, unresolved V genes explain less than half of this, and the remainder is unexplained. The table for this sample lists tens of thousands of clones; roughly 93% of them were counted only once. The biggest ten clones account for about 1.5% of the sample. Material: CD4+ T cells from blood (PBMCs), obtained 12 months after the transplant. All receptors come from a human patient who received a combined kidney and bone marrow transplant. After a transplant, the donor of the graft may account for some T cells.

The sample holds one count of this clone. A read error may account for a junction end that differs from germline. The V gene is TRBV27, the J gene TRBJ1-6, with D hard to call. Germline CDR1 is MNHEY and CDR2 is SMNVEV (reference sequence). The CDR3 spans 20 residues. The CDR3 DNA reads TGTGCCAGCAGTCTATCACCCCTGGGGAGGGATTGGTCCTATAATTCACCCCTCCACTTT. Translated, it gives CASSLSPLGRDWSYNSPLHF.

The sample holds one count of this clone. The rearrangement links TRBV11-3 to TRBJ1-2, with 7 bases aligning to TRBD1. The length of the CDR3 is 14 residues. Germline trimming cut 3 bases from V and 7 bases from J; bases unmatched to any gene: 8. The V gene's germline CDR1 is SGHNT and CDR2 YENEEA. The chain's CDR3 is CASSFLDRVSGYTF. As DNA, the CDR3 is TGTGCCAGCAGCTTTTTAGACAGGGTTAGTGGCTACACCTTC.